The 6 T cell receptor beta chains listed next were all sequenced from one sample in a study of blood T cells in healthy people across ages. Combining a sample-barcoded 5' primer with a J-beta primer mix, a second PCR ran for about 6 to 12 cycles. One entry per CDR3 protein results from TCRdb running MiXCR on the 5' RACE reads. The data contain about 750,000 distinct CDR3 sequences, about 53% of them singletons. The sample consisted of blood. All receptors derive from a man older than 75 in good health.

As DNA, the CDR3 is TGTGCCAGCTCACCGCCTTCAGAGACTAAAAACATTCAGTACTTC. Its protein is CASSPPSETKNIQYF. The chain uses TRBV18 and TRBJ2-4; D is unclear. This CDR3 has 15 amino acids. Looked up from germline, CDR1 is KGHSH and CDR2 is LQKENI. V lost 3 bases and J 4 bases, leaving 13 bases between the germline ends.

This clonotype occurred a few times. The CDR3 region is CASSETSPPGETQYF. In DNA form, the CDR3 reads TGTGCCAGCAGTGAAACATCCCCTCCCGGGGAGACCCAGTACTTC. The V gene is TRBV6-1, the J gene TRBJ2-5; D uncertain. Germline loops: CDR1 MNHNS, CDR2 SASEGT. Trimming shortened V by 2 bases and J by 5 bases, and 15 bases separated the two germline ends. There are 15 residues in the CDR3.

Here the CDR3 DNA reads TGCGCCAGCAGCTTGGAAGATCTTGAGCAGTTCTTC. Translated, it gives CASSLEDLEQFF. The chain couples TRBV5-1 to TRBJ2-1; D gene uncertain. Per germline, CDR1 SGHRS and CDR2 YFSETQ. Trimming left V 0 bases short and J 9 bases short, with 7 bases between. CDR3 length: 12 amino acids.

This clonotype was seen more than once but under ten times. CDR3 sequence: CASSAQGVNTEAFF. CDR3 nucleotides: TGCGCCAGCAGCGCCCAGGGCGTGAACACTGAAGCTTTCTTT. J is TRBJ1-1 and V is TRBV5-1; D may be TRBD1 (5 bases). CDR1 is SGHRS, CDR2 YFSETQ, per germline. This CDR3 comprises 14 residues. Trimming took off 4 bases at V and 0 bases at J, with 10 bases between the two ends. Full variable domain (rest looked up from reference TRBV5-1 and TRBJ1-1): KAGVTQTPRYLIKTRGQQVTLSCSPISGHRSVSWYQQTPGQGLQFLFEYFSETQRNKGNFPGRFSGRQFSNSRSEMNVSTLELGDSALYLCASSAQGVNTEAFFGQGTRLTVV.

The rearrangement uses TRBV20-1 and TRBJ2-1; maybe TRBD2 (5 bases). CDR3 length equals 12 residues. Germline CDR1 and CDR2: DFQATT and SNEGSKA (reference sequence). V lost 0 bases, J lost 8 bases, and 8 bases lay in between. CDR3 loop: CSAREGRHEQFF. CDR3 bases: TGCAGTGCTAGAGAGGGGAGACATGAGCAGTTCTTC.

Here the CDR3 reads CASSPGQRLNQHRYAYF. CDR3 coding DNA: TGCGCCAGCAGCCCGGGACAGAGACTAAACCAGCACAGATACGCGTATTTT. The chain recombines TRBV5-1 with TRBJ2-3, with 7 bases aligning to TRBD1. Germline V CDR1 and CDR2: SGHRS, YFSETQ. Trimming took 4 bases from V and 14 from J; bases not matched to a gene: 25. CDR3 length: 17 amino acids.